Below, one TCR beta chain is given with its context. The clone's antigen remains unknown. A much larger clone is a single base away; this may be a read error. CDR1 DFQATT and CDR2 SNEGSKA are derived from the germline V gene (reference sequence). V and J lose 7 bases and 7 bases, and a span of 20 bases separates them. From its cysteine to its phenylalanine, the CDR3 spans 13 amino acids. The entry retains the CDR3 DNA only, 39 bases that are in frame from base 1. The data were obtained in a study of blood T cells in healthy people across ages (dated by TCRdb to the mid-2010s). In the study overall: In model experiments, template switching captured about one uniquely barcoded TCR beta cDNA molecule for every two T cells. Age-related changes in TCR beta repertoire diversity were measured in the study by deep sequencing normalized with unique cDNA molecular identifiers. Four age groups were formed from the donors: young (average approximately 16 years), middle-aged (around 37), aged (62) and long-lived (more than 75). To avoid experimental bias, donors of different ages were spread randomly across the sequencing lanes. Using the same blood draw, the study looked at two additional independent replicas of 1 million unique cDNA reads for two donors, one aged 18 to 30 and the other aged 80 or older. The full study reports these points: Compared with the aged group, the long-lived group had more naive CD4+ T cells, fewer expanded clones and increased TCR diversity, a pattern suggesting age selection. A strong correlation was found between observed TCR beta diversity and the percentage of naive T cells measured by flow cytometry. Since profiling was done on bulk unsorted PBMCs, naive and antigen-experienced compartments could not be conclusively compared. Total diversity estimates from one million sequenced T cells were considered lower bounds and underestimates. Because the CMV infection status of the donors was unknown, age-related changes in expanded clonotypes may potentially have been confounded. Observed TCR beta diversity per million T cells fell roughly linearly with age, and a significant reduction was already apparent by age around 36.

The donors were some 36 Caucasian individuals from Russia, aged roughly 6 to 90 years, who were systemically healthy. About 10 milliliters of peripheral blood were collected from each donor into EDTA-treated Vacutainer tubes. Ficoll-Paque density-gradient centrifugation was used to isolate PBMCs, with at least 6.5 million per sample. Total RNA, at least 6 micrograms per sample, was extracted from PBMCs with Trizol reagent. For every donor, an aliquot of PBMCs went through flow cytometry to measure the percentages of naive CD45RAhigh/CD27high T cells. Receptor libraries were prepared by 5' RACE. These reads were obtained on an Illumina HiSeq 2500. A second PCR of about 6 to 12 cycles was run with a J-beta primer mix and a sample-barcoded 5' primer. Each TCR beta cDNA molecule received a unique molecular identifier from a template-switch 5' adaptor carrying 12 random nucleotides. At least 2.5 million CDR3-containing paired-end reads were obtained from each sample. The Mint cDNA synthesis kit, primed by a TRBC-specific oligonucleotide, was used to synthesize first-strand cDNA from all RNA. Following uracil-DNA glycosylase treatment, a first 18-cycle PCR with universal primers M1SS and BC2_uni_R was performed on all cDNA. The study's own analysis went as follows. Each sample was normalized by randomly selecting 1 million high-quality reads, each carrying a distinct molecular identifier. Reads with shared molecular identifiers were discarded instead of being binned into consensus sequences. MiTCR, set to a Q25 quality threshold and the strictest error-elimination algorithm, was used for CDR3 identification, clonotype clustering and error correction. A nonparametric unseen species model using Euler transformation provided a lower-bound estimate of total TCR beta diversity. TCRdb trimmed public reads at Q25 via fastp, called clones via MiXCR and kept in-frame beta chains. Records with the same CDR3 protein are collapsed into one entry carrying the most frequent genes and DNA. Here the V and J calls rest on TCRdb's processing, not on the authors' analysis. This sample gives approximately 810,000 distinct CDR3 sequences in total; 25% to 30% of them show up just once. The ten largest account for 15% to 20% of the sample.

The V and J genes are TRBV20-1 and TRBJ2-7, with the D gene uncertain. This clonotype originated in an elderly woman in good health. The specimen was blood. The DNA is as follows: TGCAGTGGGCCGGACCTTCGTAACAATGAGCAGTACTTC. Translated, this is CSGPDLRNNEQYF.